Described below is a single T cell receptor beta chain sequence and its context. Its antigen is still unknown. Sequencing used immunoSEQ multiplex PCR; TCRdb keeps in-frame clones, though not all of them. The repertoire holds 95,000 to 100,000 clones, 80% to 95% seen once, with approximately 12% in the top ten. This sample is part of a study of siplizumab effects on memory and regulatory T cells. Whole-study results and caveats: Suppression by proliferating Tregs derived from siplizumab cultures was not verified.

This receptor was taken from a human donor in good health. Sequencing was done on a sample of non-Treg CD4+ T cells sorted from blood.

The CDR3 protein is CASSMGQGTDTQYF. The CDR3 DNA reads as TGTGCCAGCAGCATGGGACAGGGGACAGATACGCAGTATTTT. The chain uses TRBV2 and TRBJ2-3, with 10 bases identical to TRBD1. V gave up 6 bases and J gave up 3 bases; unmatched junction bases: 3. Germline V gene lookup returns CDR1 SNHLY and CDR2 FYNNEI. The CDR3 runs to 14 residues.